The 23 T cell receptor beta chains below all came from one sample that was sequenced in a study of T-cell reconstitution after alpha-beta-depleted transplantation in children. Unique molecular identifiers were built into the TCRbeta library. One entry per CDR3 protein, called by TCRdb with MiXCR from the PCR reads. The sample holds 500,000 to 600,000 distinct CDR3 sequences, roughly 30% seen once. The source was PBMCs, collected before TCRalphabeta/CD19-depleted stem cell transplant. Every receptor here comes from a boy younger than two with Wiskott-Aldrich syndrome, due to receive a stem cell transplant.

This sequence joins TRBV20-1 and TRBJ2-2; TRBD2 agrees at 15 bases. Per the germline V gene, CDR1 is DFQATT and CDR2 is SNEGSKA (reference sequence). The V segment lost 3 bases and the J segment 5 bases; nucleotides outside the gene matches: 1. The CDR3 totals 15 residues. The CDR3 loop reads CSARGLAGGTGELFF. The DNA of the CDR3 is TGCAGTGCTAGGGGACTAGCGGGGGGAACCGGGGAGCTGTTTTTT.

The rearrangement uses TRBV6-1 and TRBJ1-1; D possibly corresponds to TRBD1 (6 bases). Germline V CDR1 and CDR2: MNHNS, SASEGT. V lost 7 bases and J lost 0, with 12 bases in between. CDR3 length: 14 residues. The CDR3 bases are TGTGCCAGCACCGGAAGGGGGATGAACACTGAAGCTTTCTTT. Translated, it gives CASTGRGMNTEAFF.

The table lists this clonotype with a few counts. The rearrangement joins TRBV5-5 to TRBJ1-5; tentatively, D is TRBD1 (6 bases). CDR1 is SGHKS and CDR2 is YYEKEE in the germline V gene (reference sequence). The CDR3 totals 17 residues. The ends were cut back, 4 bases at V and 1 base at J, with 18 bases in the middle. CDR3 nucleotide sequence: TGTGCCAGCAGCAGACCCGGGACACCCTGGAGCAATCAGCCCCAGCATTTT. This sequence encodes CASSRPGTPWSNQPQHF.

This clonotype was found a few times. V gene TRBV29-1 combines with J gene TRBJ2-2; TRBD1 is a possible D gene (5 bases). The ends were cut back, 5 bases at V and 6 bases at J, with 10 bases in the middle. The CDR3 is 12 residues long. Per the germline V gene, CDR1 is SQVTM and CDR2 is ANQGSEA. The CDR3 bases are TGCAGCGTTCCCGGACATGCCGGGGAGCTGTTTTTT. Protein product: CSVPGHAGELFF.

This clonotype was seen a few times. This rearrangement joins TRBV6-5 to TRBJ1-5; the D gene is possibly TRBD1 (5 bases). The CDR3 runs 15 residues. CDR1 and CDR2 (germline): MNHEY, SVGAGI. Deletions cut 1 base from V and 3 bases from J, with 10 bases between. CDR3 protein: CASSYYGRANQPQHF. The CDR3 DNA reads as TGTGCCAGCAGTTACTACGGCAGGGCCAATCAGCCCCAGCATTTT.

J is TRBJ2-1 and V is TRBV29-1; D is uncertain. Germline CDR1 reads SQVTM; CDR2 reads ANQGSEA. The CDR3 is 11 residues long. V lost 8 bases, J lost 7 bases, and 12 bases lay in between. CDR3 loop: CSPLLGNEQFF. The CDR3 DNA reads as TGCAGCCCCCTGTTAGGTAATGAGCAGTTCTTC.

With respect to this clonotype: A junction end diverges from the germline sequence, so it may reflect a read error. The chain employs TRBV20-1 and TRBJ2-1; 12 bases line up with TRBD2. This CDR3 has 16 residues. The germline CDR1 and CDR2 sequences are DFQATT and SNEGSKA (reference sequence). This CDR3 reads CCARDPQTSGRREQFF. For the CDR3, the DNA is TGCTGTGCTAGAGATCCCCAGACTAGCGGGAGAAGGGAGCAGTTCTTC.

The chain employs TRBV5-5 and TRBJ2-7, with 7 bases fitting TRBD2. With V trimmed by 1 base and J by 6 bases, 16 bases remained unmatched. The germline CDR1 and CDR2 sequences are SGHKS and YYEKEE (reference sequence). CDR3 length: 17 residues. CDR3 coding DNA: TGTGCCAGCAGCTTGTTGGGGGAGGGCCGGGAGTCGGGCGAGCAGTACTTC. This sequence encodes CASSLLGEGRESGEQYF.

CDR3 sequence (DNA): TGTGCCAGCAGCCAAGAGGGACTAGCGACCGCCTACAATGAGCAGTTCTTC. Translated, it gives CASSQEGLATAYNEQFF. The chain combines TRBV3-1 with TRBJ2-1; 10 bases are a match to TRBD2. Losses at the gene ends were 0 bases for V and 2 bases for J; bases not matched to a gene: 4. CDR3 length: 17 amino acids. The V gene's germline CDR1 is LGHDT and CDR2 YNNKEL (reference sequence).

The chain uses TRBV5-6 and TRBJ2-1; 7 bases are shared with TRBD2. Unmatched junction bases numbered 12, after V lost 4 bases and J lost 8 bases. Germline lookup yields CDR1 SGHDT and CDR2 YYEEEE. The CDR3 contains 15 residues. In DNA form, the CDR3 reads TGTGCCAGCAGCAGGGGACTATTGCGGAGCCATGAGCAGTTCTTC. It yields the protein CASSRGLLRSHEQFF.

The chain combines TRBV9 with TRBJ2-5; 12 bases line up with TRBD2. J gave up 0 bases and V 2 bases, and 2 bases lay outside the gene matches. From germline, CDR1 is SGDLS and CDR2 YYNGEE. CDR3 length: 16 residues. The CDR3 coding sequence is TGTGCCAGCAGCGTTACTAGCGGGGGGTACCAAGAGACCCAGTACTTC. Translation gives CASSVTSGGYQETQYF.

This rearrangement joins TRBV7-8 to TRBJ1-5; tentative D call: TRBD1 (6 bases). The germline CDR1 and CDR2 sequences are SGHVS and FQNEAQ. Trimming took off 5 bases at V and 0 bases at J, with 11 bases between the two ends. The CDR3 is 15 amino acids. CDR3 sequence (DNA): TGTGCCAGCAGCCAAGGGGGGTTTAGCAATCAGCCCCAGCATTTT. Encoded protein: CASSQGGFSNQPQHF.

This chain uses TRBV10-3 with TRBJ1-2; D unresolved. The CDR3 runs 14 residues. Per germline, CDR1 ENHRY and CDR2 SYGVKD. V lost 0 bases and J 7 bases, leaving 12 bases between the germline ends. The CDR3 bases are TGTGCCATCAGTGAGTCGGCCGCATACCCTGGCTACACCTTC. It specifies CAISESAAYPGYTF.

The chain has TRBV30 and TRBJ1-1, with D uncertain. The ends were cut back, 0 bases at V and 6 bases at J, with 11 bases in the middle. From germline, CDR1 is GTSNPN and CDR2 SVGIG (reference sequence). This CDR3 is built from 13 residues. The CDR3 region is CAWSVLVTPEAFF. Written as DNA, the CDR3 is TGTGCCTGGAGTGTACTCGTAACTCCTGAAGCTTTCTTT.

J is TRBJ2-1 and V is TRBV12-3 or TRBV12-4; D is tentatively TRBD1 or TRBD2 (5 bases each). The CDR3 contains 16 residues. V shed 0 bases and J shed 7 bases, with 16 bases lying between them. DNA for the CDR3: TGTGCCAGCAGTTTAGCCTTGGGACCAATCCGGAATGAGCAGTTCTTC. This gives the protein CASSLALGPIRNEQFF.

This clonotype was found a few times. V and J are TRBV30 and TRBJ2-1; the match to TRBD2 covers 9 bases. CDR3 length equals 11 residues. Looked up from germline, CDR1 is GTSNPN and CDR2 is SVGIG (reference sequence). Losses at the gene ends were 7 bases for V and 15 bases for J; bases not matched to a gene: 10. The CDR3 reads CASASGKGLFF. CDR3 DNA: TGTGCCTCCGCTAGCGGGAAAGGGCTGTTCTTC.

This clonotype has only a few counts. The rearrangement joins TRBV28 to TRBJ2-1, with TRBD1 matching over 8 bases. From germline, CDR1 is MDHEN and CDR2 SYDVKM. CDR3 length equals 12 residues. Trimming took 5 bases from V and 15 from J; bases not matched to a gene: 9. As DNA, the CDR3 is TGTGCCAGCAGTCCTCGACAGGGGATGAGGTTCTTC. Residues: CASSPRQGMRFF.

This clonotype was counted between two and nine times. This chain uses TRBV15 with TRBJ2-1; a possible D gene is TRBD2 (5 bases). Germline V gene lookup returns CDR1 LNHNV and CDR2 YYDKDF (reference sequence). The V gene lost 2 bases and the J gene lost 0 bases, with 17 bases spanning the gap. The CDR3 sequence is 18 residues long. CDR3 sequence reads: CATSRLGTGESSYNEQFF. The CDR3 DNA follows: TGTGCCACCAGCAGACTCGGTACTGGGGAGAGCTCCTACAATGAGCAGTTCTTC.

The V call is TRBV5-4, the J call TRBJ2-1; TRBD2 matches at 11 bases. Germline V gene lookup returns CDR1 SGHNT and CDR2 YYREEE (reference sequence). V shed 0 bases, J shed 3 bases, and the junction held 11 bases outside the gene matches. The CDR3 totals 19 residues. The CDR3 bases are TGTGCCAGCAGCTTGGTTCTAGCGGGAGGCCCAGGTATCTACAATGAGCAGTTCTTC. It is translated as CASSLVLAGGPGIYNEQFF.

The rearrangement links TRBV7-2 to TRBJ2-3, with 11 bases matching TRBD2. J gave up 6 bases and V 5 bases, and 7 bases lay outside the gene matches. Germline V lookup: CDR1 SGHTA, CDR2 FQGNSA. The CDR3 is made up of 15 amino acids. Here the CDR3 reads CASSPTSGAQDTQYF. The CDR3 DNA sequence: TGTGCCAGCAGCCCGACTAGCGGGGCCCAGGATACGCAGTATTTT.

The chain couples TRBV7-9 to TRBJ2-7; D unresolved. V lost 5 bases, J lost 4 bases, and 12 bases lay in between. Per germline, CDR1 SEHNR and CDR2 FQNEAQ (reference sequence). The CDR3 sequence is 13 residues long. The CDR3 loop reads CASSPRQFYEQYF. CDR3 in DNA: TGTGCCAGCAGCCCTCGACAATTTTACGAGCAGTACTTC. Full variable domain (outside the CDR3, taken from reference TRBV7-9 and TRBJ2-7): DTGVSQNPRHKITKRGQNVTFRCDPISEHNRLYWYRQTLGQGPEFLTYFQNEAQLEKSRLLSDRFSAERPKGSFSTLEIQRTEQGDSAMYLCASSPRQFYEQYFGPGTRLTVT.

The chain has TRBV10-3 and TRBJ1-2; 9 bases map to TRBD1. V dropped 6 bases and J dropped 5; count of bases not matched to a gene: 10. The CDR3 totals 15 residues. Germline V lookup: CDR1 ENHRY, CDR2 SYGVKD. The CDR3 is CAISVSVGTGYGYTF. In DNA form, the CDR3 reads TGTGCCATCAGCGTATCGGTGGGGACAGGGTATGGCTACACCTTC.

This clonotype is a singleton in its sample. V gene TRBV12-3 or TRBV12-4 combines with J gene TRBJ2-3, with 7 nucleotides matching TRBD2. The CDR3 covers 15 residues. After removal of 5 bases from V and 10 bases from J, the junction contained 15 bases not matched to a gene. This CDR3 is CASSGFGGGERAQYF. For the CDR3, the DNA is TGTGCCAGCAGTGGATTTGGCGGGGGAGAACGCGCGCAGTATTTT.